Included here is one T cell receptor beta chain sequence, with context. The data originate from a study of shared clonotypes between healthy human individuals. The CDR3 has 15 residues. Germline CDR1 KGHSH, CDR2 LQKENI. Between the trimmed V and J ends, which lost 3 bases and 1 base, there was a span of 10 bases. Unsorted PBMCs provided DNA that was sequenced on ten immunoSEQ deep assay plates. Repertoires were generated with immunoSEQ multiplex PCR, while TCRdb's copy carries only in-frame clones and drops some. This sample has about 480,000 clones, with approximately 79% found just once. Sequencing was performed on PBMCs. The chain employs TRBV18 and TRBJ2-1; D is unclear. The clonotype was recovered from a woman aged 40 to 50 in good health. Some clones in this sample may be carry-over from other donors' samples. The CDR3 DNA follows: TGTGCCAGCTCACCTTCATTTGGATCCTACAATGAGCAGTTCTTC. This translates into CASSPSFGSYNEQFF.